This T cell receptor (beta chain) was captured by sequencing in a study of cytomegalovirus exposure and HLA in healthy donors. Points from the study as a whole: The only immune exposure information that was available was CMV serostatus.

With regard to this clone: Its antigen remains unidentified.

CDR3 length equals 16 residues. Germline-derived CDR1 and CDR2 are SGHNT and YENEEA. Trimming cost V 3 bases and J 5 bases, with 19 bases left between them. Both 60 Vbeta primers and 13 Jbeta primers went into the PCR. Sequenced by immunoSEQ multiplex PCR; TCRdb stores in-frame clones only, minus some. The repertoire holds approximately 120,000 clones, with approximately 82% as singletons. This chain links TRBV11-3 with TRBJ2-5; D is possibly TRBD1 (7 bases). The receptor was derived from a man aged 18 to 29 in good health and CMV-seropositive. Input material: PBMCs. The CDR3 loop reads CASSLGWGDSEETQYF. The CDR3 DNA is TGTGCCAGCAGCTTGGGTTGGGGGGACAGCGAGGAGACCCAGTACTTC.